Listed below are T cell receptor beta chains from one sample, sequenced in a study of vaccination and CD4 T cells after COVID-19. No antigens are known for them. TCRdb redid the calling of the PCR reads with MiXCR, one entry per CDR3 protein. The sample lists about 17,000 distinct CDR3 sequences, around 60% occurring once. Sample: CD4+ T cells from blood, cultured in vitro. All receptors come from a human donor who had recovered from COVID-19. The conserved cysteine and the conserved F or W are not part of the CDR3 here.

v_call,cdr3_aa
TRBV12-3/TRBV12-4,ASSLPQVTGELF
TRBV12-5,ASGLGTGLGSGYT
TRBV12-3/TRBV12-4,ASSPGGGGMGYT
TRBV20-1,SARTSGSGEQF
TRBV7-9,ASSFRAGETQY
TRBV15,ATSRDGGPGAASYTEAF
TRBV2,ASSPAQAPYGYT
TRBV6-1,ASSPDSSVTMQY
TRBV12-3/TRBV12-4,ASSPLEAGEETQY
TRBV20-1,SVEVAGGPDTQY
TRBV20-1,SAATAGGSQETQY
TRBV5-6,ASSRYGNTGELF
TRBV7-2,ASSLGVPGYT
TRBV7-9,ASSFWTSGITDTQY
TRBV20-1,SADTGTAAGGNEQF
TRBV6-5,ASSYGLRGAGNTEAF
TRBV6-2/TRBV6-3,ASRRSSEGNSPLH
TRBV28,ASSLEGRRSPLH
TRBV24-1,ATSDPHRTYEETQY
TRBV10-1,ASRDRGTWVGYT
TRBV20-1,SATGLAGVMDTQY
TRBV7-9,ASSLGTANTEAF
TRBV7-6,ASSSTSGIMETQY
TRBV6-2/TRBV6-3,ASSRTSGALGEQF
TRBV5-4,ASSLESQGNEQY
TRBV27,ASSQTGASLH
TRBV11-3,ASSLGFRAEAF
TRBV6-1,ASRTGTGNGYT
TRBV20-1,SARVSGSGSDTQY
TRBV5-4,ASSSGTEYEQY
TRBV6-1,AAATTNGYEQY
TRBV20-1,SASMKNQPQH
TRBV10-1,ANTEGGSTRDFSSYNEQF